The 21 T cell receptor beta chains listed next were all sequenced from one sample in a study of shared clonotypes between healthy human individuals. Measured with immunoSEQ multiplex PCR; TCRdb has only the in-frame clones, and not every one. The sample records tens of thousands of clones, about 63% being singletons. Material for sequencing was memory CD8+ T cells sorted from blood. Noted subset: CD45RO+ cells pooled with CCR7-negative TemRA cells. The receptors here all came from a man between 25 and 39 years old in good health.

V gene TRBV28 combines with J gene TRBJ2-1; tentatively, D is TRBD1 (5 bases). The V end lost 0 bases, the J end lost 0 bases, and 6 bases lay between the germline ends. Germline lookup yields CDR1 MDHEN and CDR2 SYDVKM. The CDR3 has 15 amino acids. The CDR3 spells CASSLWTASYNEQFF. CDR3 nucleotides: TGTGCCAGCAGTTTATGGACAGCCTCCTACAATGAGCAGTTCTTC.

The J gene is TRBJ2-3, the V gene TRBV20-1, with D perhaps matching TRBD2 (5 bases). Trimming took off 3 bases at V and 7 bases at J, with 8 bases between the two ends. The V gene's germline CDR1 is DFQATT and CDR2 SNEGSKA (reference sequence). CDR3 size: 11 residues. The CDR3 here is CSARSGNTQYF. The DNA of the CDR3 is TGCAGTGCTAGGTCCGGGAATACGCAGTATTTT.

This sequence joins TRBV9 and TRBJ2-6; D remains ambiguous. V lost 0 bases, J lost 0 bases, and 10 bases lay in between. This CDR3 contains 17 residues. CDR1 SGDLS and CDR2 YYNGEE come from the germline V gene. The CDR3 sequence: CASSVDAISSGANVLTF. CDR3 nucleotides: TGTGCCAGCAGCGTAGATGCCATTTCCTCTGGGGCCAACGTCCTGACTTTC.

The chain has TRBV7-2 and TRBJ1-2; D might be TRBD1 (6 bases). The V and J ends lost 2 bases and 4 bases respectively, with 23 bases between them. This CDR3 has 18 residues. CDR1 and CDR2 from the germline V gene are SGHTA and FQGNSA. The CDR3 is CASSLIPSGGGLGYGYTF. CDR3 DNA sequence: TGTGCCAGCAGCTTAATCCCCTCCGGGGGCGGCCTAGGCTATGGCTACACCTTC.

J is TRBJ2-7 and V is TRBV10-1, with D unclear. The V end was cut by 3 bases, the J end by 1 base, with 7 bases between. This CDR3 has 13 residues. Germline assignment: CDR1 WNHNN and CDR2 SYGVQD (reference sequence). The CDR3 region is CASSESSSYEQYF. The CDR3 DNA follows: TGCGCCAGCAGTGAAAGCTCGTCCTACGAGCAGTACTTC.

This clone was found a few times. The chain couples TRBV6-5 to TRBJ2-7; 8 positions agree with TRBD1. The V segment lost 1 base and the J segment 5 bases; nucleotides outside the gene matches: 4. Germline V gene lookup returns CDR1 MNHEY and CDR2 SVGAGI. CDR3 length: 14 amino acids. Here the CDR3 DNA reads TGTGCCAGCAGTTACTACGGACAGGGTGACGAGCAGTACTTC. Translated: CASSYYGQGDEQYF.

A few counts support this clone. J is TRBJ2-2 and V is TRBV19; a possible D gene is TRBD1 (6 bases). The germline V gene has CDR1 LNHDA and CDR2 SQIVND (reference sequence). Trimming stripped 5 bases from V and 9 bases from J, with 13 bases between. CDR3 length: 13 amino acids. This CDR3 is CASSLTGARELFF. DNA of the CDR3: TGTGCCAGTAGTTTGACAGGCGCCCGGGAGCTGTTTTTT.

This clone was picked up one time. This chain uses TRBV5-4 with TRBJ2-7; no clear D gene. CDR1 SGHNT and CDR2 YYREEE come from the germline V gene (reference sequence). Trimming shortened V by 7 bases and J by 4 bases, and 9 bases separated the two germline ends. This CDR3 region has 11 residues. Written as DNA, the CDR3 is TGTGCCAGCGGCCCCACTTACGAGCAGTACTTC. Translating gives CASGPTYEQYF.

The sample holds a few counts of this clone. The chain links TRBV6-6 to TRBJ2-3, with 7 bases fitting TRBD2. The junction had 6 bases not matched to a gene; V was cut back by 0 bases and J by 3 bases. Germline loops: CDR1 MNHNY, CDR2 SVGAGI (reference sequence). The CDR3 extends over 16 amino acids. The CDR3 reads CASSYSREEATDTQYF. The CDR3 coding sequence is TGTGCCAGCAGTTACTCCCGGGAGGAGGCAACAGATACGCAGTATTTT.

V is TRBV2 and J is TRBJ2-2; no clear D gene. Germline V lookup: CDR1 SNHLY, CDR2 FYNNEI. With 2 bases removed from V and 5 bases from J, the gap between germline ends came to 12 bases. CDR3 length: 15 amino acids. The DNA of the CDR3 is TGTGCCAGCAGTGAACCTGGACGGGTGACCGGGGAGCTGTTTTTT. It specifies CASSEPGRVTGELFF.

This clone was seen only once. The chain recombines TRBV28 with TRBJ2-7; 9 bases line up with TRBD2. J gave up 2 bases and V 3 bases, and 8 bases lay outside the gene matches. This CDR3 is built from 16 residues. Per germline, CDR1 MDHEN and CDR2 SYDVKM. CDR3 residues: CASSFPSGGRAYEQYF. The DNA for the CDR3 is TGTGCCAGCAGTTTCCCGTCTGGCGGGAGGGCCTACGAGCAGTACTTC.

Remarks on this clone: The sample has other DNA sequences that encode this CDR3 too. J is TRBJ2-1 and V is TRBV28, with a possible D match to TRBD2 (6 bases). The CDR3 has 12 amino acids. Trimming shortened V by 8 bases and J by 1 base, and 6 bases separated the two germline ends. In germline, CDR1 is MDHEN, CDR2 SYDVKM. CDR3 bases: TGTGCCAGCGGGGGGTCCTACAATGAGCAGTTCTTC. Residues: CASGGSYNEQFF.

This clone was detected a few times. This may be a read error, as it is one base from a much larger clone. Other DNA sequences in the same sample also yield this CDR3. The rearrangement joins TRBV28 to TRBJ2-7; the D is unclear. There are 11 residues in the CDR3. Trimming took 5 bases from V and 3 from J, leaving 5 bases between them. Per germline, CDR1 MDHEN and CDR2 SYDVKM. The CDR3 DNA reads as TGTGCCAGCAGTCTACACTACGAGCAGTACTTC. Translated, it gives CASSLHYEQYF.

To note about this clone: A read error is likely here: a far larger clone is one base away. The chain recombines TRBV9 with TRBJ1-3, with TRBD1 matching 7 bases. V gave up 0 bases and J gave up 0 bases; unmatched junction bases: 6. Germline values: CDR1 SGDLS, CDR2 YYNGEE. The CDR3 contains 17 residues. CDR3 loop: CASSVGLGQSSGNTIYF. In DNA, the CDR3 is TGTGCCAGCAGCGTAGGATTGGGACAGAGCTCTGGAAACACCATATATTTT.

This clone appeared once. V usage is TRBV27 and J usage is TRBJ2-7, with 7 bases that match TRBD2. The V and J ends lost 4 bases and 1 base, in that order; junction bases with no gene match: 1. This CDR3 region has 13 residues. Germline loops: CDR1 MNHEY, CDR2 SMNVEV (reference sequence). CDR3 in DNA: TGTGCCAGCAGTTCGGGACTATCCTACGAGCAGTACTTC. The encoded protein is CASSSGLSYEQYF.

This rearrangement joins TRBV10-3 to TRBJ2-3; the match to TRBD2 covers 7 bases. The CDR3 has 15 amino acids. J was trimmed by 4 bases and V by 5 bases; bases with no gene match: 9. Germline assignment: CDR1 ENHRY and CDR2 SYGVKD. CDR3 nucleotide sequence: TGTGCCATCAGTACCCCCGGGGGGATACCAGATACGCAGTATTTT. Translation: CAISTPGGIPDTQYF.

This clone was counted between two and nine times. The rearrangement links TRBV4-3 to TRBJ2-3; TRBD2 matches at 8 bases. V shed 4 bases, J shed 6 bases, and the junction held 6 bases outside the gene matches. The CDR3 sequence is 14 residues long. The V gene's germline CDR1 is LGHNA and CDR2 YSLEER. For the CDR3, the DNA is TGCGCCAGCAGCCCCGGACTAGCTCTGGATACGCAGTATTTT. This gives the protein CASSPGLALDTQYF.

This clone appeared a few times. Other DNA sequences in this specimen translate into the identical CDR3. The CDR3, as DNA: TGTGCCAGCAGCCCAGGAACCTCTGGAAACACCATATATTTT. This codes for CASSPGTSGNTIYF. The chain combines TRBV7-2 with TRBJ1-3, with D hard to call. Trimming cost V 5 bases and J 0 bases, with 8 bases left between them. Germline CDR1 is SGHTA and CDR2 is FQGNSA. The CDR3 totals 14 residues.

This chain joins TRBV28 and TRBJ2-1, with no clear D. Germline CDR1 MDHEN, CDR2 SYDVKM. The V end was cut by 0 bases, the J end by 7 bases, with 4 bases between. The CDR3 loop spans 12 amino acids. The CDR3 protein is CASSLWVNEQFF. CDR3 nucleotides: TGTGCCAGCAGTTTATGGGTAAATGAGCAGTTCTTC.

J is TRBJ1-1 and V is TRBV27; D not resolved. Germline lookup yields CDR1 MNHEY and CDR2 SMNVEV (reference sequence). Trimming left V 8 bases short and J 0 bases short, with 13 bases between. CDR3 size: 14 residues. The CDR3 region is CASGGAGLNTEAFF. The CDR3 bases are TGTGCCAGCGGAGGCGCTGGATTGAACACTGAAGCTTTCTTT.

The chain recombines TRBV28 with TRBJ2-7; 7 bases fit TRBD2. Germline CDR1 and CDR2: MDHEN and SYDVKM. The ends lost 7 bases at V and 2 bases at J; junction bases unmatched: 5. This CDR3 region has 13 residues. The CDR3 bases are TGTGCCAGCACCTCCGGGACTACCTACGAGCAGTACTTC. This codes for CASTSGTTYEQYF.